This entry features one TCR beta chain sequence. The antigen is unknown. The sample contains more than one DNA sequence encoding this CDR3. Repertoires were generated with immunoSEQ multiplex PCR, while TCRdb's copy carries only in-frame clones and drops some. The table shows roughly 1,800,000 clones, with just under 95% occurring only once. Terminally differentiated effector memory CD45RA+ cells were left out of the naive CD8 fraction, which was CD45RO-negative and positively selected for CCR7. These data are taken from a study of shared clonotypes between healthy human individuals. As for the study in general: For every donor, three CD4 naive, three CD4 memory, two CD8 naive and one CD8 memory plates were used.

Study-wide points: Estimated richness values were generally larger in naive subsets than in memory subsets.

Germline V CDR1 and CDR2: LNHDA, SQIVND (reference sequence). CDR3 length: 14 residues. V gave up 3 bases and J gave up 5 bases; unmatched junction bases: 1. The TCR sequence derives from a man younger than 35 in good health. The V call is TRBV19, the J call TRBJ2-7, with 13 bases lining up with TRBD2. Input material: naive CD8+ T cells sorted from blood. The CDR3: CASSIGLAGDEQYF. The CDR3 region has the DNA TGTGCCAGTAGTATCGGACTAGCGGGGGACGAGCAGTACTTC.